One T cell receptor beta chain is described in this entry. No antigen is known for it. V was cut by 8 bases and J by 2 bases, with 18 bases left in between. This CDR3 is 15 amino acids long. The germline V gene encodes CDR1 LGHDT and CDR2 YNNKEL (reference sequence). Each cDNA held unique molecular identifiers, and template switching gave it a universal primer site. TCRdb re-derived calls from the 5' RACE reads in MiXCR, one entry per CDR3 protein. In the table there are some 630,000 distinct CDR3 sequences, roughly 7.1% of which are singletons. This entry is derived from a study of identical twins. Findings and limits, study-wide: Cross-sectional statistics underpinned the conclusions; the same donors were not followed. Out-of-frame alpha sequences common to twins exhibited a surplus of low generation probability.

These data were likewise used in another study, on yellow fever vaccine responses in identical twins. That publication notes: Twin vaccine T cell responses reportedly seemed partly convergent, partly personalized.

This receptor was obtained from a woman under 30 in good health. This chain connects TRBV3-1 to TRBJ2-5, with D possibly TRBD2 on 5 matching bases. The sample was PBMCs. In DNA, the CDR3 is TGTGCCAGCTCCCCTAACTTGCCGGGACAAGAGACCCAGTACTTC. Translating gives CASSPNLPGQETQYF.